Below are 14 T cell receptor beta chains sequenced from a single sample in a study of blood T cell repertoires in COVID-19 (dated by TCRdb to the early 2020s). Libraries came from the immunoSEQ multiplex PCR assay. TCRdb carries this immuneACCESS record with in-frame sequences only. Its versions omit some clonotypes, under half of them owing to an unresolved V gene in the studies checked, with the rest unexplained. For this sample the table gives approximately 300,000 clones, of which around 89% were detected only once. Under 6.5% of the sample comes from the top ten. What was sequenced was peripheral blood. Receptors were obtained from a man younger than 35 who had recovered from COVID-19.

J is TRBJ1-2 and V is TRBV21-1; TRBD1, as called in the table, went unchecked against the DNA. TRBV21-1 is a pseudogene locus. This CDR3 region has 14 residues. CDR3 DNA sequence: TGTGCCAGCAACGGGGGAGACAGGGGTGTTCGCTACACCTTC. Translation gives CASNGGDRGVRYTF.

The chain uses TRBV19 and TRBJ1-2; D uncertain. The V and J ends lost 5 bases and 2 bases respectively, with 15 bases between them. CDR1 is LNHDA and CDR2 is SQIVND in the germline V gene (reference sequence). The CDR3 is 15 residues long. The CDR3 reads CASSPDWKINYGYTF. Written as DNA, the CDR3 is TGTGCCAGTAGTCCGGACTGGAAGATCAACTATGGCTACACCTTC.

The chain couples TRBV9 to TRBJ2-3; possible D gene TRBD2, 5 bases. Trimming shortened V by 0 bases and J by 0 bases, and 17 bases separated the two germline ends. The germline V gene has CDR1 SGDLS and CDR2 YYNGEE. The CDR3 covers 18 residues. CDR3 DNA: TGTGCCAGCAGCGTAGATTTGAGTGGGCGGGCTAGCACAGATACGCAGTATTTT. Encoded protein: CASSVDLSGRASTDTQYF.

The chain uses TRBV24-1 and TRBJ2-1; possibly TRBD2 for D (5 bases). This CDR3 contains 13 residues. V was clipped by 9 bases and J by 3 bases, with 11 bases between them. Germline-derived CDR1 and CDR2 are KGHDR and SFDVKD. The DNA of the CDR3 is TGTGCCACCGCGGGCGGTTACTACAATGAGCAGTTCTTC. Translation: CATAGGYYNEQFF.

The chain has TRBV3-1 (or the pseudogene TRBV3-2) and TRBJ2-1; no clear D. Trimming pared 1 base from V and 13 bases from J, leaving 11 bases between. CDR3 size: 12 residues. Germline lookup yields CDR1 LGHDT and CDR2 YNNKEL (reference sequence). For the CDR3, the DNA is TGTGCCAGCAGCCAAGTTTCCCTCGTCCAGTTCTTC. Translation: CASSQVSLVQFF.

This chain connects TRBV11-2 to TRBJ2-3; D is undetermined. This CDR3 region has 13 residues. With 1 base removed from V and 4 bases from J, the gap between germline ends came to 6 bases. Germline V gene sequence: CDR1 SGHAT, CDR2 FQNNGV. The CDR3 protein is CASSLVAPDTQYF. The CDR3, as DNA: TGTGCCAGCAGCTTAGTAGCCCCAGATACGCAGTATTTT.

This clone has only a few counts. This sequence joins TRBV7-2 and TRBJ2-5, with 12 bases fitting TRBD2. Trimming took 5 bases from V and 1 from J; bases not matched to a gene: 8. The V gene's germline CDR1 is SGHTA and CDR2 FQGNSA. The CDR3 totals 17 residues. Written as DNA, the CDR3 is TGTGCCAGCAGCCCTAGCGGGGGGGGCCGACCCCAAGAGACCCAGTACTTC. It encodes CASSPSGGGRPQETQYF.

The J gene is TRBJ2-7, the V gene TRBV12-3 or TRBV12-4; the match to TRBD1 covers 9 bases. The CDR3 sequence is 13 residues long. V dropped 8 bases and J dropped 1; count of bases not matched to a gene: 3. CDR3 coding DNA: TGTGCCAGCCGGGACAGGGTTTCCTACGAGCAGTACTTC. Residues: CASRDRVSYEQYF.

The gene calls are TRBV5-1 and TRBJ2-1, with D uncertain. V lost 0 bases, J lost 6 bases, and 7 bases lay in between. Germline V lookup: CDR1 SGHRS, CDR2 YFSETQ. The length of the CDR3 is 13 residues. In DNA, the CDR3 is TGCGCCAGCAGCTTGGAAGCTAGCAATGAGCAGTTCTTC. It is translated as CASSLEASNEQFF.

The chain employs TRBV11-1 and TRBJ1-6; D remains ambiguous. From germline, CDR1 is SGHAT and CDR2 FQDESV (reference sequence). This CDR3 has 14 amino acids. The V gene lost 6 bases and the J gene lost 7 bases, with 13 bases spanning the gap. CDR3 residues: CASSPSGWNSPLHF. The CDR3 bases are TGTGCCAGCAGTCCATCCGGGTGGAATTCACCCCTCCACTTT.

The chain joins TRBV7-9 to TRBJ2-1, with D possibly being TRBD1 (5 bases). The germline V and J ends were trimmed by 3 bases and 7 bases, with 16 bases remaining between them. The length of the CDR3 is 15 residues. CDR1 is SEHNR, CDR2 FQNEAQ, per germline (reference sequence). The CDR3 bases are TGTGCCAGCAGCTTTTCCTTGGGCTCAGGGAATGAGCAGTTCTTC. It is translated as CASSFSLGSGNEQFF.

J is TRBJ1-5 and V is TRBV4-1; 7 nucleotides agree with TRBD1. The CDR3 runs 16 residues. Losses at the gene ends were 3 bases for V and 5 bases for J; bases not matched to a gene: 10. CDR1 and CDR2 from the germline V gene are MGHRA and YSYEKL. CDR3 in amino acids: CASSQGPTGADQPQHF. The CDR3 nucleotides are TGCGCCAGCAGCCAGGGCCCCACAGGGGCGGATCAGCCCCAGCATTTT.

The chain combines TRBV5-4 with TRBJ2-1; TRBD1 is a possible D gene (6 bases). Per the germline V gene, CDR1 is SGHNT and CDR2 is YYREEE (reference sequence). The CDR3 has 17 residues. The ends were cut back, 0 bases at V and 1 base at J, with 14 bases in the middle. The CDR3 coding sequence is TGTGCCAGCAGCTTGGGGGGGCGGGCCATTTCCTACAATGAGCAGTTCTTC. Amino acids: CASSLGGRAISYNEQFF. Full variable domain (remainder filled in from reference TRBV5-4 and TRBJ2-1): ETGVTQSPTHLIKTRGQQVTLRCSSQSGHNTVSWYQQALGQGPQFIFQYYREEENGRGNFPPRFSGLQFPNYSSELNVNALELDDSALYLCASSLGGRAISYNEQFFGPGTRLTVL.

The chain carries TRBV2 and TRBJ2-1; 12 nucleotides line up with TRBD2. The junction had 8 bases not matched to a gene; V was cut back by 11 bases and J by 0 bases. Germline V gives CDR1 SNHLY, CDR2 FYNNEI. The CDR3 loop spans 16 amino acids. The CDR3 loop reads CARTSGTTSSYNEQFF. CDR3 bases: TGTGCCCGGACTAGCGGGACTACTTCCTCCTACAATGAGCAGTTCTTC.